The 5 T cell receptor beta chains below come from one sample, sequenced in a study of CD8 T cells in Susac syndrome. Random hexamers primed reverse transcription of about 0.45 to 1 ug RNA. In TCRdb, the immunoSEQ multiplex PCR reads were re-called with MiXCR into one record per CDR3 protein. The table lists 100,000 to 110,000 distinct CDR3 sequences, about 96% of them singletons. The sequenced sample was CD8+ T cells from PBMCs. All receptors derive from a human donor with Susac syndrome.

V usage is TRBV29-1 and J usage is TRBJ1-1; 9 nucleotides align to TRBD1. V trimming: 6 bases; J trimming: 7 bases; junction bases outside the gene matches: 15. This CDR3 has 15 residues. In germline, CDR1 is SQVTM, CDR2 ANQGSEA. The CDR3 loop reads CSVEWTGEEAGEAFF. The CDR3, as DNA: TGCAGCGTGGAATGGACAGGGGAAGAGGCGGGTGAAGCTTTCTTT.

CDR3 sequence (DNA): TGCAGCGTTGGGACTAGCTCTCAAGAGACCCAGTACTTC. Amino acids: CSVGTSSQETQYF. The chain is built from TRBV29-1 and TRBJ2-5; TRBD2 matches 8 bases. This CDR3 is 13 amino acids long. V was pared by 4 bases and J by 2 bases, with 3 bases of the junction left unmatched. Germline V gene lookup returns CDR1 SQVTM and CDR2 ANQGSEA.

The rearrangement uses TRBV20-1 and TRBJ2-7; TRBD1 might be the D (8 bases). In germline, CDR1 is DFQATT, CDR2 SNEGSKA (reference sequence). V shed 6 bases and J shed 6 bases, with 21 bases lying between them. There are 14 residues in the CDR3. The CDR3 DNA follows: TGCAGTGCCACCAGCGGGACAGGAAAGGCCGAGCAGTACTTC. Amino acid sequence: CSATSGTGKAEQYF.

This clonotype has more than one count but fewer than ten. The junction shows a germline mismatch at one end, possibly a read error. The V gene is TRBV6-5, the J gene TRBJ1-1; unclear D gene. This CDR3 spans 14 amino acids. Germline V gene sequence: CDR1 MNHEY, CDR2 SVGAGI. The CDR3 nucleotides are TGTGCCAGCAGTTACCCTCAGCTGAATACTGAAGCTTTCTTT. Translated, it gives CASSYPQLNTEAFF.

The V and J genes are TRBV7-2 and TRBJ1-1; D gene unclear. The V gene lost 1 base and the J gene lost 11 bases, with 8 bases spanning the gap. The CDR3 runs 11 residues. The germline gives CDR1 SGHTA, CDR2 FQGNSA. The CDR3 is CASSLGWSAFF. The CDR3 nucleotides are TGTGCCAGCAGCTTAGGGTGGTCGGCTTTCTTT. The variable domain in full, completed from reference TRBV7-2 and TRBJ1-1, reads GAGVSQSPSNKVTEKGKDVELRCDPISGHTALYWYRQSLGQGLEFLIYFQGNSAPDKSGLPSDRFSAERTGGSVSTLTIQRTQQEDSAVYLCASSLGWSAFFGQGTRLTVV.